This T cell receptor (beta chain) was found in a study of T cell repertoires in cytomegalovirus infection. Study information: Public TCR beta signatures were indicative of both CMV infection and a matching HLA type. Broader study findings: HLA-C-restricted CMV clonotypes gave the most frequent clonotype in two of eight donors.

This clonotype was seen ten or more times. Its antigen is currently unknown. J gave up 2 bases and V 3 bases, and 8 bases lay outside the gene matches. The V gene's germline CDR1 is DFQATT and CDR2 SNEGSKA (reference sequence). This CDR3 is built from 15 residues. TCRdb re-derived calls from the reads in MiXCR, one entry per CDR3 protein. The data contain roughly 240,000 distinct CDR3 sequences, 6% to 8% of them seen just once; the ten biggest clones take up roughly 6%. This clonotype was obtained from a human donor in good health (CMV status not recorded). Some clones in this sample may be carry-over from other donors' samples. This chain uses TRBV20-1 with TRBJ2-3; 7 bases match TRBD1. The sample was PBMCs. The DNA of the CDR3 is TGCAGTGCTAGGGACAGGCGAGGGGCCACAGATACGCAGTATTTT. It encodes CSARDRRGATDTQYF.